This TCR beta chain was captured in a study of blood T cell repertoires in COVID-19 (dated by TCRdb to between 2020 and 2021). Looking at the study overall: The collaborator samples originated in the United States, Italy and Spain and spanned the acute and convalescent phases of COVID-19. A de-identified subject ID, COVID-19 status, age in years and sex were almost always included in the sample metadata. The material from the prospective study consisted of cDNA or gDNA derived from T cells, B-cell-depleted T cells, or PBMCs. HLA class I and class II types, where available, came from metadata supplied by the sample provider rather than from assay-based typing. The repertoires were released in a freely available public database intended as a resource for research on the immune response to SARS-CoV-2. The samples were drawn from the first 160 participants of the ongoing ImmuneRACE study and from roughly 1,300 subjects provided by 6 global collaborators. Subjects who had been exposed to COVID-19, were actively infected with it, or had recovered from it provided the deeply sampled blood TCRbeta repertoires that made up the dataset.

On the study overall, not on this receptor specifically: Clinical and demographic metadata were provided uncurated, with the amount varying by source and participant.

TCRbeta CDR3 regions were amplified from genomic DNA using the immunoSEQ Assay, a bias-controlled multiplex PCR. As for how the authors treated the data: The number of nucleated cells in each sample was estimated from the amplification of reference gene primers within the assay. To quantify the absolute abundance of each unique TCRbeta CDR3 rearrangement, sequence reads were collapsed and filtered. Productive Simpson clonality was computed per sample as the square root of Simpson's diversity index over productive rearrangements. TCRdb provides this immuneACCESS table in a form limited to in-frame rearrangements. Some clones are lacking; in checked studies, under half of them reflect an unresolved V gene, and why the rest are absent is not known. V, J and clone size are those of that table, while D and trimming were read from the DNA. Across this sample there are some 460,000 clones, with nearly 90% seen only once. In total, the top ten clones hold approximately 2% of the sample.

Participants in the prospective study were aged roughly 18 to 100 years, lived in 20 to 25 United States geographic areas, and enrolled through a virtual design. To assign participants to cohorts, the prospective study relied on clinical history that participants themselves reported in a screening survey and a study questionnaire. In the prospective study, mobile phlebotomists collected whole blood, serum and a nasopharyngeal or oropharyngeal swab from each participant. Prospective study participants could optionally give additional blood draws and questionnaires over an approximately 2-month period. Before DNA extraction, prospective study blood samples were shipped either frozen or at room temperature. As for this clone: Its cognate antigen has yet to be identified. Within one base of it there is no much larger clone, and no base qualities were kept. Other DNA variants within this sample encode the same CDR3.

The sequencing sample was made of PBMCs or T cells enriched from blood (not recorded which). This receptor was taken from a woman under 30 with acute COVID-19.

CDR3 protein: CASSQGRGGNQPQHF. The nucleotide sequence is TGTGCCAGCAGCCAAGGCCGGGGTGGCAATCAGCCCCAGCATTTT. This chain joins TRBV3-1 (or the pseudogene TRBV3-2) to TRBJ1-5, with the D gene not confidently named. The CDR3 spans 15 residues, from the cysteine through the phenylalanine. The entry retains the CDR3 DNA only, 45 bases that are in frame from base 1. The germline V gene (reference sequence) supplies CDR1 LGHDT and CDR2 YNNKEL. The germline ends are 9 bases apart after V is trimmed by 1 base and J by 2 bases.